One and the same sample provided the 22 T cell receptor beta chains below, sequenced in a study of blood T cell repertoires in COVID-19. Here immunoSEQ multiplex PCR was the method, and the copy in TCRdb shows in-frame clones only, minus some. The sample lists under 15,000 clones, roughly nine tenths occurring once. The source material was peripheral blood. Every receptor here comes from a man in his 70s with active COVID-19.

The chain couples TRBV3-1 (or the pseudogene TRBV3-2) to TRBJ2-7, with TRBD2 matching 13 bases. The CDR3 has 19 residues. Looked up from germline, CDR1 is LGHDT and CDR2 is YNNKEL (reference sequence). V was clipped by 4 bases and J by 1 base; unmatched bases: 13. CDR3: CASSPSPVGTSGISYEQYF. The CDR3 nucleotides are TGTGCCAGCAGCCCCTCCCCCGTTGGGACTAGCGGGATATCCTACGAGCAGTACTTC.

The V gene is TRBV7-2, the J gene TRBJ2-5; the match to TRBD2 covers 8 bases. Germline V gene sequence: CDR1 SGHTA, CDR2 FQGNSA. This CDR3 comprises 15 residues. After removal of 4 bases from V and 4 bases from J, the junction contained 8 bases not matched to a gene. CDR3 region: CASSSLAGRGETQYF. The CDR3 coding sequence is TGTGCCAGCAGCTCATTAGCGGGACGTGGAGAGACCCAGTACTTC. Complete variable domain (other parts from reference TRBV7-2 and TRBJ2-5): GAGVSQSPSNKVTEKGKDVELRCDPISGHTALYWYRQSLGQGLEFLIYFQGNSAPDKSGLPSDRFSAERTGGSVSTLTIQRTQQEDSAVYLCASSSLAGRGETQYFGPGTRLLVL.

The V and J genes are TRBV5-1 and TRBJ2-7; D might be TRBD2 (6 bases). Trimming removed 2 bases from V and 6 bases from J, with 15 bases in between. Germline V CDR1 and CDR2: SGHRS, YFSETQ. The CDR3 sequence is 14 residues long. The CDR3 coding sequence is TGCGCCAGCAGCTTCGCTTGGGGGGACTCCGAGCAGTACTTC. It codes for CASSFAWGDSEQYF.

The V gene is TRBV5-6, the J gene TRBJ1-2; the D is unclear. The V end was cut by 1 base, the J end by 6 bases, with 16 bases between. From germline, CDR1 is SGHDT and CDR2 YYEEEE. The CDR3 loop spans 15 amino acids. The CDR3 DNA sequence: TGTGCCAGCAGCTTGCCATCTACAGACGGTGATGGCTACACCTTC. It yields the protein CASSLPSTDGDGYTF.

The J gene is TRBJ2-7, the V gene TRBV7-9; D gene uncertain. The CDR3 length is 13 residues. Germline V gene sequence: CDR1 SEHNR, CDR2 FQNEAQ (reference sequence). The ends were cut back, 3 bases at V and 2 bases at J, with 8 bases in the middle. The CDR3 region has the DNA TGTGCCAGCAGCTTGACTCTCCCCTACGAGCAGTACTTC. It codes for CASSLTLPYEQYF.

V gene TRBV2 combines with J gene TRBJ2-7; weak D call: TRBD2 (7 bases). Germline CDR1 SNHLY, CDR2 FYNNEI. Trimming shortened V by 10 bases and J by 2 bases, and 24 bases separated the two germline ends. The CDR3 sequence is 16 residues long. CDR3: CAIEYEGGASTYEQYF. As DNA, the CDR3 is TGTGCCATCGAATACGAGGGGGGGGCCTCAACCTACGAGCAGTACTTC.

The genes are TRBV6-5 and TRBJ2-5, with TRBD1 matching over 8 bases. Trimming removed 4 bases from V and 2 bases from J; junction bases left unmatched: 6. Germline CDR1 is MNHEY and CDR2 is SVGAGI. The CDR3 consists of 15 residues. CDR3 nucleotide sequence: TGTGCCAGCAGTTCACCCCGGACAGGGCAAGAGACCCAGTACTTC. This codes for CASSSPRTGQETQYF.

The CDR3 spells CASPKSPDRVQDTQYF. DNA for the CDR3: TGTGCCAGTCCTAAATCCCCCGACAGGGTTCAAGATACGCAGTATTTT. The genes are TRBV28 and TRBJ2-3; 7 bases align to TRBD1. The CDR3 has 16 amino acids. J was trimmed by 5 bases and V by 9 bases; bases with no gene match: 17. Germline V lookup: CDR1 MDHEN, CDR2 SYDVKM.

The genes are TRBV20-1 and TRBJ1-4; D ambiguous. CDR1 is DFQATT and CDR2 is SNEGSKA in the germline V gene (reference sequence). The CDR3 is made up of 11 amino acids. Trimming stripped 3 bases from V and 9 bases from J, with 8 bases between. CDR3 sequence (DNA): TGCAGTGCTAGTTACGGGAAAAAACTGTTTTTT. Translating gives CSASYGKKLFF.

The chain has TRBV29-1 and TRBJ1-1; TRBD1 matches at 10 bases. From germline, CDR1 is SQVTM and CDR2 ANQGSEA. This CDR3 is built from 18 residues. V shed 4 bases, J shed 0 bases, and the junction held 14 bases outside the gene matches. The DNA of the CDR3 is TGCAGCGTTGGGGGCCCCGGGACAGGGGTTGACCTGAACACTGAAGCTTTCTTT. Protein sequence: CSVGGPGTGVDLNTEAFF.

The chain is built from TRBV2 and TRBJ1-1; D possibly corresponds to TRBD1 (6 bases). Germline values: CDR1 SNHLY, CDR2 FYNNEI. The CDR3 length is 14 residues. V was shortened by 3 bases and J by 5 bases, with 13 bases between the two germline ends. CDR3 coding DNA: TGTGCCAGCAGTGAGAACAGGGCAATAACTGAAGCTTTCTTT. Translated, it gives CASSENRAITEAFF. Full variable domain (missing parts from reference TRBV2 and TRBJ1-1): EPEVTQTPSHQVTQMGQEVILRCVPISNHLYFYWYRQILGQKVEFLVSFYNNEISEKSEIFDDQFSVERPDGSNFTLKIRSTKLEDSAMYFCASSENRAITEAFFGQGTRLTVV.

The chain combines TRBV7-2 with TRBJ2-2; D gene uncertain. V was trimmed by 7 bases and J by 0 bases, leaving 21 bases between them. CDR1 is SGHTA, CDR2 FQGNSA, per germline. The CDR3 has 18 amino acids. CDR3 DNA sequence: TGTGCCAGCACCCAAGTACGCTTTACTAACGCGAACACCGGGGAGCTGTTTTTT. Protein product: CASTQVRFTNANTGELFF.

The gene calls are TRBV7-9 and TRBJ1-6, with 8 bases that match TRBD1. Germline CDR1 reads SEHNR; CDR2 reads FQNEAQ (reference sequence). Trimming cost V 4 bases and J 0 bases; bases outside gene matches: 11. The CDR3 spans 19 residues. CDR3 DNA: TGTGCCAGCAGCTATGGGGCAGGGGGCTCTCTCTCCTATAATTCACCCCTCCACTTT. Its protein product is CASSYGAGGSLSYNSPLHF.

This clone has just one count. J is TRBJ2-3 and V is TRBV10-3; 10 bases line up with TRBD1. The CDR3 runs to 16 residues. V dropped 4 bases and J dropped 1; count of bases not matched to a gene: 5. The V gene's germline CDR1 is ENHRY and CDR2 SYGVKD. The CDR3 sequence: CAISGTGGEGTDTQYF. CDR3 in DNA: TGTGCCATCAGTGGGACAGGGGGTGAAGGCACAGATACGCAGTATTTT.

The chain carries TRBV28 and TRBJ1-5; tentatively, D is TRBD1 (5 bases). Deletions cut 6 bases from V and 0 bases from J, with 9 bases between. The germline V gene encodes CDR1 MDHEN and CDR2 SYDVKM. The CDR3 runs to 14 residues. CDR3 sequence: CASRQTVSNQPQHF. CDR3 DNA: TGTGCCAGCAGACAGACAGTTAGCAATCAGCCCCAGCATTTT.

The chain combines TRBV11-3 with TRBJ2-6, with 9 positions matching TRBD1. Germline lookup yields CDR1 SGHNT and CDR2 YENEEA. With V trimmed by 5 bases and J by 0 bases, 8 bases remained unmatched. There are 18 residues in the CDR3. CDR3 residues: CASSHGQGRRSGANVLTF. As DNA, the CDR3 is TGTGCCAGCAGCCACGGACAGGGGCGCCGCTCTGGGGCCAACGTCCTGACTTTC.

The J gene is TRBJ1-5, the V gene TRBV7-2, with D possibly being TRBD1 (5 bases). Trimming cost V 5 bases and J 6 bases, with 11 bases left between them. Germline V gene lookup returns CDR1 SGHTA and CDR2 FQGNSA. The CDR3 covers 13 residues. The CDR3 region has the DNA TGTGCCAGCAGCAACCCCACAGGTCAGCCCCAGCATTTT. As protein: CASSNPTGQPQHF.

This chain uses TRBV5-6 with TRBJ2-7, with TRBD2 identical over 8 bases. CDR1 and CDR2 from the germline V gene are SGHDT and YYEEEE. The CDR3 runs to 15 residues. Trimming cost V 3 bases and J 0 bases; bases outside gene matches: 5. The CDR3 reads CASSYGTRSSYEQYF. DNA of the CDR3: TGTGCCAGCAGCTACGGGACTAGGAGCTCCTACGAGCAGTACTTC.

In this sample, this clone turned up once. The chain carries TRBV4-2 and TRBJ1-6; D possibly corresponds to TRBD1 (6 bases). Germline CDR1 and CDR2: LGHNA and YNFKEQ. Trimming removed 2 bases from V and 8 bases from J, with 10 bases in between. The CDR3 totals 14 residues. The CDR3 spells CASSQPGDYSPLHF. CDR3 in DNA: TGTGCCAGCAGCCAACCAGGGGATTATTCACCCCTCCACTTT.

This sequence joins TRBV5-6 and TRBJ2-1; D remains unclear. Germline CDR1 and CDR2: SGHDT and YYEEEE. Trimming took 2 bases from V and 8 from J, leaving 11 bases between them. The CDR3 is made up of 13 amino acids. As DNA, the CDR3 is TGTGCCAGCAGCTTCAACAGTTTCCATGAGCAGTTCTTC. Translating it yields CASSFNSFHEQFF. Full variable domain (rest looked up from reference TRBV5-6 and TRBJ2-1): DAGVTQSPTHLIKTRGQQVTLRCSPKSGHDTVSWYQQALGQGPQFIFQYYEEEERQRGNFPDRFSGHQFPNYSSELNVNALLLGDSALYLCASSFNSFHEQFFGPGTRLTVL.

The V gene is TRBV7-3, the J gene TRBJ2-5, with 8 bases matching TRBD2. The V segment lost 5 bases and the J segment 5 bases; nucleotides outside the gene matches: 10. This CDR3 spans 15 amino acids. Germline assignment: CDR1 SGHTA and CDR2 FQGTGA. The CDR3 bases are TGTGCCAGCAGCCCTCACAGAGCGGGGGTGGAGACCCAGTACTTC. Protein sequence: CASSPHRAGVETQYF. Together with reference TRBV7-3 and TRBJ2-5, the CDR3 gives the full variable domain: GAGVSQTPSNKVTEKGKYVELRCDPISGHTALYWYRQSLGQGPEFLIYFQGTGAADDSGLPNDRFFAVRPEGSVSTLKIQRTERGDSAVYLCASSPHRAGVETQYFGPGTRLLVL.

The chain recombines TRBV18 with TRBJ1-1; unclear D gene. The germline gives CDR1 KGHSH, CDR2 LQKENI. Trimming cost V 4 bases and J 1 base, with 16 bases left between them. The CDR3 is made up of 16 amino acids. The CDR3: CASSRLGPEGNTEAFF. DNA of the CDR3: TGTGCCAGCTCACGATTAGGTCCGGAGGGGAACACTGAAGCTTTCTTT.